This is a list of T cell receptor beta chains from one sample in a study of T-cell memory formation after mild COVID-19. Using its own MiXCR run on the 5' RACE reads, TCRdb lists one record per CDR3 protein. The sample holds approximately 400,000 distinct CDR3 sequences, 18% seen once. Sequencing used PBMCs or a T cell subset sorted from them (not recorded which). These receptors all stem from a man younger than 35 who had mild COVID-19 (a few samples of this study predate the infection). Cell type and time point are not known. The CDR3 runs from the conserved cysteine through the conserved F or W. A D gene is named only where the DNA matches it firmly. A row's size may be missing; if present it is once, few, many or a size class.

abundance: -
d_gene: -
v_gene: TRBV3-1
j_gene: TRBJ1-1
CDR3aa: CASRQWGRPHTEAFF
CDR3nt: TGTGCCAGCAGACAATGGGGCCGGCCCCACACTGAAGCTTTCTTT

abundance: -
d_gene: -
v_gene: TRBV6-5
j_gene: TRBJ2-1
CDR3aa: CASSNFNEQFF
CDR3nt: TGTGCCAGCAGTAACTTCAATGAGCAGTTCTTC

abundance: -
d_gene: TRBD2
v_gene: TRBV7-9
j_gene: TRBJ2-3
CDR3aa: CASSWRGDTQYF
CDR3nt: TGTGCCAGCAGCTGGCGGGGGGATACGCAGTATTTT

abundance: few
d_gene: -
v_gene: TRBV12-3/TRBV12-4
j_gene: TRBJ1-2
CDR3aa: CASSLVPPYGYTF
CDR3nt: TGTGCCAGCAGTTTAGTCCCGCCCTATGGCTACACCTTC

abundance: -
d_gene: -
v_gene: TRBV12-3/TRBV12-4
j_gene: TRBJ2-6
CDR3aa: CASTPVVGANVLTF
CDR3nt: TGTGCCAGCACCCCCGTAGTCGGGGCCAACGTCCTGACTTTC

abundance: few
d_gene: -
v_gene: TRBV2
j_gene: TRBJ2-6
CDR3aa: CASTNFGAGANVLTF
CDR3nt: TGTGCCAGCACCAACTTCGGCGCTGGGGCCAACGTCCTGACTTTC

abundance: few
d_gene: TRBD2
v_gene: TRBV5-4
j_gene: TRBJ2-2
CDR3aa: CASSYRLAPNTGELFF
CDR3nt: TGTGCCAGCAGTTATCGACTAGCCCCGAACACCGGGGAGCTGTTTTTT

abundance: few
d_gene: -
v_gene: TRBV6-5
j_gene: TRBJ2-4
CDR3aa: CASQGGGLAKNIQYF
CDR3nt: TGTGCCTCACAAGGTGGAGGGCTAGCCAAAAACATTCAGTACTTC

abundance: -
d_gene: TRBD1
v_gene: TRBV5-6
j_gene: TRBJ2-2
CDR3aa: CASSLRDRGTQGELFF
CDR3nt: TGTGCCAGCAGCTTGAGGGACAGAGGGACACAAGGGGAGCTGTTTTTT

abundance: -
d_gene: -
v_gene: TRBV27
j_gene: TRBJ2-4
CDR3aa: CASSLLPEGVQYF
CDR3nt: TGTGCCAGCAGTTTATTGCCAGAGGGGGTTCAGTACTTC